Detailed here is one T cell receptor (beta chain). Its antigen is currently unknown. An even split of each subset's genomic DNA across several immunoSEQ plates was performed. The assay was immunoSEQ multiplex PCR, and TCRdb's table has in-frame clones only and misses some. The data contain 300,000 or so clones, about 74% of them seen just once; the ten biggest clones take up about a tenth. The V end lost 4 bases, the J end lost 3 bases, and 18 bases lay between the germline ends. The CDR3 runs to 17 residues. In germline, CDR1 is SGHTA, CDR2 FQGNSA. The data originate from a study of shared clonotypes between healthy human individuals. Whole-study findings and limits: The naive CD4 repertoires of several donors were compared, and around 5% of clonotypes were shared. Some clonotypes were shared by all four sorted-subset donors, while others were not shared. The non-shared ones had lower generation probabilities than the shared ones.

Sequencing was carried out using memory CD4+ T cells sorted from blood. The sample's subset: CD45RA-negative fraction. The TCR comes from a man aged 30 to 45 in good health. The chain carries TRBV7-2 and TRBJ2-2, with D possibly being TRBD1 or TRBD2 (5 bases each). The CDR3 region has the DNA TGTGCCAGCAGCTCCAATCGGGTTGGGGGTTACACCGGGGAGCTGTTTTTT. Its translation: CASSSNRVGGYTGELFF.